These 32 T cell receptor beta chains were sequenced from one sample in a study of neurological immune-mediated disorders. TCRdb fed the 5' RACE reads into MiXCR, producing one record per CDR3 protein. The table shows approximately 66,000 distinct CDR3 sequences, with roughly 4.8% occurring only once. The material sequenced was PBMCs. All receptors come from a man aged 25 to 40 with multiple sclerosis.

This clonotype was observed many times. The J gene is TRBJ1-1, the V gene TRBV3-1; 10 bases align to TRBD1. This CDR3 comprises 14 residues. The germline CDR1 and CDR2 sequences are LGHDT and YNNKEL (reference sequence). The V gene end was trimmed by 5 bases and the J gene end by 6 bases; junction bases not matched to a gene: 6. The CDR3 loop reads CASSSRTGGSEAFF. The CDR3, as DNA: TGTGCCAGCAGCTCTAGGACAGGGGGTTCTGAAGCTTTCTTT.

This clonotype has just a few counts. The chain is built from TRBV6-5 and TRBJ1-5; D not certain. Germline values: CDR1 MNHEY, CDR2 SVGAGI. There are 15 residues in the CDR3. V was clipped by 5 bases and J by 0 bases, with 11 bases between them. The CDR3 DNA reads TGTGCCAGCAGTAGGCAGCCTTATAGCAATCAGCCCCAGCATTTT. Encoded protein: CASSRQPYSNQPQHF.

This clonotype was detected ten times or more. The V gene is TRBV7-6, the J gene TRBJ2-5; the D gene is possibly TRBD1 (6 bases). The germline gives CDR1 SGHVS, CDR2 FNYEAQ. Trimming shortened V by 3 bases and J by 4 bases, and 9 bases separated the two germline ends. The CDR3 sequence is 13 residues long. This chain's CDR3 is CASSFTGRETQYF. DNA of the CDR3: TGTGCCAGCAGCTTCACAGGGCGAGAGACCCAGTACTTC.

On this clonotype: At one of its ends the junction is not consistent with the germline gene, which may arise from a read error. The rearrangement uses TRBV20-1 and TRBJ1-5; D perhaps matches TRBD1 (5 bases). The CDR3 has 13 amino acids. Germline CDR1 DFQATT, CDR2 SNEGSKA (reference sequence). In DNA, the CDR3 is TGCAGTGCCATCGGGGGGGAGTATCAGCCCCAGAATTTT. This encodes CSAIGGEYQPQNF.

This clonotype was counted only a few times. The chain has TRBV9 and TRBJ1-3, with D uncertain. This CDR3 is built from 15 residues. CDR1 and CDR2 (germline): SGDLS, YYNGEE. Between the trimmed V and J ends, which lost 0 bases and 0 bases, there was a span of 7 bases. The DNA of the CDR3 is TGTGCCAGCAGCGTAGACGGCTACTCTGGAAACACCATATATTTT. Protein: CASSVDGYSGNTIYF.

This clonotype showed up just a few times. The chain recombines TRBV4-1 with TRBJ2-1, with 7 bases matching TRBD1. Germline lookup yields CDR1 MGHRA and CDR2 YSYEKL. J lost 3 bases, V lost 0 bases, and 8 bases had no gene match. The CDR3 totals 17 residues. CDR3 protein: CASSQDWTTGLYNEQFF. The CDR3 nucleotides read TGCGCCAGCAGCCAAGATTGGACGACAGGGCTCTACAATGAGCAGTTCTTC.

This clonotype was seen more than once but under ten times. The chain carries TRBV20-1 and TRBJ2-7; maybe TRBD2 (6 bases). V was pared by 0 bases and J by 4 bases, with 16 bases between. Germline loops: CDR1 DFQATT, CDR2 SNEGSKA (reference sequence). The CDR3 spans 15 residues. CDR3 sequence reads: CSAREPGLGGYEQYF. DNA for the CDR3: TGCAGTGCTAGAGAACCGGGATTAGGAGGGTACGAGCAGTACTTC.

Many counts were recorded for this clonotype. CDR3 sequence reads: CASSLHQGGYTF. The CDR3 DNA is TGTGCCAGCAGTCTTCATCAGGGTGGCTACACCTTC. V gene TRBV12-3 or TRBV12-4 combines with J gene TRBJ1-2; D perhaps matches TRBD1 (5 bases). The CDR3 contains 12 residues. The V gene lost 5 bases and the J gene lost 7 bases, with 11 bases spanning the gap.

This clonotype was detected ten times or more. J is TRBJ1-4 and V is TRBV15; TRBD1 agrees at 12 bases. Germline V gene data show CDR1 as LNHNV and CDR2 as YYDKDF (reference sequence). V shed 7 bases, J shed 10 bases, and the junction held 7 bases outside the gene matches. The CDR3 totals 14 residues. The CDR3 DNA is TGTGCCACCAACCGGGACAGGGGGCTTCTAAAACTGTTTTTT. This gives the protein CATNRDRGLLKLFF.

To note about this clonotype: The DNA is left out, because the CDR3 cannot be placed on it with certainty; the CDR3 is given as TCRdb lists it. The CDR3: CSAFTLWERGGRDTQYF. This rearrangement joins TRBV20-1 to TRBJ2-3; TRBD2 was called by the table and not checked on the DNA. The germline CDR1 and CDR2 sequences are DFQATT and SNEGSKA (reference sequence). A total of 17 residues make up the CDR3, ends included.

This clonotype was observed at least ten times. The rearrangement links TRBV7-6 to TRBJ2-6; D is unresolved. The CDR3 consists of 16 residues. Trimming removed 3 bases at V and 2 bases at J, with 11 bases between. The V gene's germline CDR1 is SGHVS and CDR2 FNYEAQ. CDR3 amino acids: CASSFRRAAGANVLTF. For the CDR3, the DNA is TGTGCCAGCAGCTTTAGGCGTGCTGCTGGGGCCAACGTCCTGACTTTC.

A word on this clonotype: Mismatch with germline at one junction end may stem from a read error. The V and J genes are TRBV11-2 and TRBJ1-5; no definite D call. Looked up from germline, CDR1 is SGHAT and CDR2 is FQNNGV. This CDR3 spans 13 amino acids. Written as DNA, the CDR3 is TGTGCCAGCAGCTTTTATCGGTCCCAGCCCCAGAATTTT. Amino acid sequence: CASSFYRSQPQNF.

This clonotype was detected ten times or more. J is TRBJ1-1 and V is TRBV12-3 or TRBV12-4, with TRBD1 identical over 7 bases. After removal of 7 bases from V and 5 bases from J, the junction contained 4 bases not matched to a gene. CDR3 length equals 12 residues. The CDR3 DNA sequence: TGTGCCAGCACCGTGACAGGGACTGAAGCTTTCTTT. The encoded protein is CASTVTGTEAFF.

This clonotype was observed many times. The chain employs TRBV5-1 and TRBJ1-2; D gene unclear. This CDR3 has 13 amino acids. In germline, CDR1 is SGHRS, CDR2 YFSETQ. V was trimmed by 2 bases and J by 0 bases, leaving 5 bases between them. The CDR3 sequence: CASSFQANYGYTF. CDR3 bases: TGCGCCAGCAGCTTCCAGGCTAACTATGGCTACACCTTC.

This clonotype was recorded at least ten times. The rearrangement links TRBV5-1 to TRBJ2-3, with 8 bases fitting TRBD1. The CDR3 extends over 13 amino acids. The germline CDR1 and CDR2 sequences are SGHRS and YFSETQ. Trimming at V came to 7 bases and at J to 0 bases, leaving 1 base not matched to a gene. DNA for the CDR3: TGCGCCAGCGGGACAGGCAGCACAGATACGCAGTATTTT. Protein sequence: CASGTGSTDTQYF.

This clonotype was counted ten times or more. DNA of the CDR3: TGTGCCAGCAGTCCCGGACAGGGGGTCGGCAATCAGCCCCAGCATTTT. Protein: CASSPGQGVGNQPQHF. This sequence joins TRBV12-3 or TRBV12-4 and TRBJ1-5, with TRBD1 matching 10 bases. This CDR3 contains 16 residues. V was pared by 5 bases and J by 2 bases, with 6 bases of the junction left unmatched.

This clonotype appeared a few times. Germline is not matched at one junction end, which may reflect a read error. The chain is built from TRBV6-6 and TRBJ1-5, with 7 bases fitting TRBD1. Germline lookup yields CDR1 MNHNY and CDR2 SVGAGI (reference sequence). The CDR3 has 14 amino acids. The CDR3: CASSGTAINQPQNF. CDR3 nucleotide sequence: TGTGCCAGCAGCGGGACAGCGATTAATCAGCCCCAGAATTTT.

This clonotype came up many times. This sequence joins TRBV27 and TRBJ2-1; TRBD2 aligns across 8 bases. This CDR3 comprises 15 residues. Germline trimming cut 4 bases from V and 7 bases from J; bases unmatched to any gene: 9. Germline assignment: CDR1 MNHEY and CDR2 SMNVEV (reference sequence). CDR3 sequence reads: CASSSTGTRRNEQFF. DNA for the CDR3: TGTGCCAGCAGTTCCACCGGGACTAGACGGAATGAGCAGTTCTTC.

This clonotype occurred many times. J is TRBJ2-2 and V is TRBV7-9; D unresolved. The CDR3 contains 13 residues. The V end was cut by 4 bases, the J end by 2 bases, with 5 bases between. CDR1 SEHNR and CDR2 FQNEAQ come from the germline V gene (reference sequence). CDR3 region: CASSSTNTGELFF. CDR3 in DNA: TGTGCCAGCAGCTCAACAAACACCGGGGAGCTGTTTTTT. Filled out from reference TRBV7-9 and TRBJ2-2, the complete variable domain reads DTGVSQNPRHKITKRGQNVTFRCDPISEHNRLYWYRQTLGQGPEFLTYFQNEAQLEKSRLLSDRFSAERPKGSFSTLEIQRTEQGDSAMYLCASSSTNTGELFFGEGSRLTVL.

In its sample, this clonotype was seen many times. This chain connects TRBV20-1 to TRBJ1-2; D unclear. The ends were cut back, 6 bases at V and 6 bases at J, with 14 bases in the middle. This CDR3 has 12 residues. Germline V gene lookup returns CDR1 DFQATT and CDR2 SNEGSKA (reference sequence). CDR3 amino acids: CSAGNQVNGYTF. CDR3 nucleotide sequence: TGCAGTGCAGGGAACCAGGTGAATGGCTACACCTTC.

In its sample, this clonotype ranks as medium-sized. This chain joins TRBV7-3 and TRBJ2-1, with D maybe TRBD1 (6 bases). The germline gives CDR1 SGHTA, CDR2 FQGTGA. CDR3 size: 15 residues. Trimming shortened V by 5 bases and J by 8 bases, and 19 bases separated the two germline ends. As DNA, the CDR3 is TGTGCCAGCAGCCCAGGGGCGACCACGTCCCATGAGCAGTTCTTC. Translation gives CASSPGATTSHEQFF.

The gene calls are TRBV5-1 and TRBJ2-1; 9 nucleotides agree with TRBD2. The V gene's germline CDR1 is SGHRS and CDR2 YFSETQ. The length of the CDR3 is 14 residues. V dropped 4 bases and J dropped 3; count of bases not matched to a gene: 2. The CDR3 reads CASSIAGVYNEQFF. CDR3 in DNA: TGCGCCAGCAGCATAGCGGGGGTCTACAATGAGCAGTTCTTC.

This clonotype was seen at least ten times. CDR3 amino acids: CASSRQGTTDTQYF. The DNA of the CDR3 is TGCGCCAGCAGCCGTCAGGGGACGACAGATACGCAGTATTTT. The chain joins TRBV5-1 to TRBJ2-3, with a possible D match to TRBD1 (6 bases). V was trimmed by 4 bases and J by 3 bases, leaving 12 bases between them. The CDR3 runs to 14 residues. Germline assignment: CDR1 SGHRS and CDR2 YFSETQ.

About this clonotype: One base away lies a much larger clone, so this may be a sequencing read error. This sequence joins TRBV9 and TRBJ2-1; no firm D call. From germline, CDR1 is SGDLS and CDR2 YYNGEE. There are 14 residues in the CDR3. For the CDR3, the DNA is TGTGTCAGCAGCGCCGACCGCCAAAGCAATGAGCAGTTCTTC. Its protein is CVSSADRQSNEQFF.

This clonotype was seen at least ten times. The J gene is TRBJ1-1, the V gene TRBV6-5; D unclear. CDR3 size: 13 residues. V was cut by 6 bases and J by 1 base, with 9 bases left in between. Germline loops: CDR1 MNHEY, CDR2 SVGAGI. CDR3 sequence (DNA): TGTGCCAGCAGGCGGTGGCAGAACACTGAAGCTTTCTTT. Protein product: CASRRWQNTEAFF.

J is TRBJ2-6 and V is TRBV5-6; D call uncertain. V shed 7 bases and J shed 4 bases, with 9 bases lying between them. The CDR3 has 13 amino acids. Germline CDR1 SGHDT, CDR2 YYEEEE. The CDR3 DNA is TGTGCCAGCGAGACCCCCGGGGCCAACGTCCTGACTTTC. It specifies CASETPGANVLTF.

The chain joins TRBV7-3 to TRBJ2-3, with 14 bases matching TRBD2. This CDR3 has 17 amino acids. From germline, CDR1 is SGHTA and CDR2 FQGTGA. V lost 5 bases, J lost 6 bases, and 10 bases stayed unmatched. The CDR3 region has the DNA TGTGCCAGCAGCGTAGGGACTAGCGGGGGAGTGCGGGATACGCAGTATTTT. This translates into CASSVGTSGGVRDTQYF.

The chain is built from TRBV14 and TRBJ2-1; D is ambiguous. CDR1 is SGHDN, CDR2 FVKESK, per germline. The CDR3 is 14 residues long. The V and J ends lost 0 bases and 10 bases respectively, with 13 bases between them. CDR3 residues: CASSQDPPKYEQFF. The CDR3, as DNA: TGTGCCAGCAGCCAAGACCCCCCCAAGTACGAGCAGTTCTTC.

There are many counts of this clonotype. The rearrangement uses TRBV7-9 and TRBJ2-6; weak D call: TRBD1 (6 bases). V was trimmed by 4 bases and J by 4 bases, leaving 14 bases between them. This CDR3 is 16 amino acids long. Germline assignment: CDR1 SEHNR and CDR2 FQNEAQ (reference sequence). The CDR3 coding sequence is TGTGCCAGCAGCTGGGGACAAGGAGACGGGGCCAACGTCCTGACTTTC. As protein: CASSWGQGDGANVLTF.

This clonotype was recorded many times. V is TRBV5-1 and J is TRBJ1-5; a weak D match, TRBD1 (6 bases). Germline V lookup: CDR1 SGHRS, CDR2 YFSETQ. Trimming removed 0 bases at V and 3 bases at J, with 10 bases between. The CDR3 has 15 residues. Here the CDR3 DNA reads TGCGCCAGCAGCTTGGAAGGGGGAGACAATCAGCCCCAGCATTTT. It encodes CASSLEGGDNQPQHF.

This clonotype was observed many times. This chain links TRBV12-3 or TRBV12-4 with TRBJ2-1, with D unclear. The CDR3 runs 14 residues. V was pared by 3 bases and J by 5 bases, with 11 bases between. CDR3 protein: CASSFGGANNEQFF. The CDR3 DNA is TGTGCCAGCAGTTTCGGCGGTGCAAACAATGAGCAGTTCTTC.

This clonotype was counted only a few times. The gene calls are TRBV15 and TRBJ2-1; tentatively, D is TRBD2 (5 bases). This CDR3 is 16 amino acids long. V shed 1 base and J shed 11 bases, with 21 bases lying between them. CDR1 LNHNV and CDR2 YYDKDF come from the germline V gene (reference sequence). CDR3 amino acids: CATSRGPNQGSEKQFF. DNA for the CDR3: TGTGCCACCAGCAGAGGTCCCAACCAAGGGAGCGAGAAGCAGTTCTTC.